The 28 T cell receptor beta chains in this list originate from one sample, sequenced in a study of cytomegalovirus exposure and HLA in healthy donors. The PCR employed 60 Vbeta primers together with 13 Jbeta primers. The method was immunoSEQ multiplex PCR; TCRdb's version includes in-frame clones alone and lacks a portion of them. The sample has roughly 190,000 clones, and its top ten clones hold 0.7% to 0.8%. The sequencing sample was made of PBMCs. Receptors were obtained from a woman between 18 and 29 years old in good health and CMV-seropositive.

This chain joins TRBV2 and TRBJ2-7, with TRBD2 matching 9 bases. Germline trimming cut 5 bases from V and 3 bases from J; bases unmatched to any gene: 5. Germline assignment: CDR1 SNHLY and CDR2 FYNNEI. There are 14 residues in the CDR3. The CDR3 reads CASSSLAGNYEQYF. The CDR3 DNA is TGTGCCAGCAGTTCGCTAGCGGGGAACTACGAGCAGTACTTC.

The rearrangement uses TRBV6-4 and TRBJ2-3; D is unclear. V was pared by 4 bases and J by 4 bases, with 15 bases between. Germline CDR1 is MRHNA and CDR2 is SNTAGT. The CDR3 runs to 15 residues. The CDR3 region is CASSALPSIADTQYF. The CDR3 DNA sequence: TGTGCCAGCAGTGCCCTACCTAGTATCGCAGATACGCAGTATTTT.

The rearrangement uses TRBV18 and TRBJ1-6; TRBD1 matches at 10 bases. The CDR3 covers 17 residues. In germline, CDR1 is KGHSH, CDR2 LQKENI. With V trimmed by 3 bases and J by 7 bases, 9 bases remained unmatched. This CDR3 reads CASSPATGGNGNSPLHF. Written as DNA, the CDR3 is TGTGCCAGCTCACCGGCGACAGGGGGCAACGGAAATTCACCCCTCCACTTT.

V and J are TRBV5-1 and TRBJ1-3; 7 nucleotides match TRBD1. The V and J ends lost 4 bases and 8 bases, in that order; junction bases with no gene match: 6. The CDR3 has 13 residues. The V gene's germline CDR1 is SGHRS and CDR2 YFSETQ. CDR3 DNA: TGCGCCAGCAGCCGGGGACAGAGGGACACCATATATTTT. This codes for CASSRGQRDTIYF.

The J gene is TRBJ2-7, the V gene TRBV10-1, with D possibly TRBD1 on 6 matching bases. CDR1 and CDR2 (germline): WNHNN, SYGVQD (reference sequence). The CDR3 contains 15 residues. V lost 3 bases, J lost 2 bases, and 14 bases lay in between. The CDR3 nucleotides read TGCGCCAGCAGTGAAATCCGTACAGGGACCTACGAGCAGTACTTC. It encodes CASSEIRTGTYEQYF.

The genes are TRBV9 and TRBJ2-3, with 7 bases fitting TRBD2. This CDR3 is 17 amino acids long. Germline V gene data show CDR1 as SGDLS and CDR2 as YYNGEE. The V gene end was trimmed by 0 bases and the J gene end by 1 base; junction bases not matched to a gene: 8. CDR3 protein: CASSVAPTAGGTDTQYF. CDR3 nucleotide sequence: TGTGCCAGCAGCGTAGCCCCTACTGCGGGGGGCACAGATACGCAGTATTTT.

This rearrangement joins TRBV10-3 to TRBJ2-3; TRBD2 matches at 14 bases. Germline CDR1 ENHRY, CDR2 SYGVKD. CDR3 size: 17 residues. V lost 0 bases and J lost 6; bases outside the gene matches: 5. The CDR3 DNA reads as TGTGCCATCAGTGAGTCCAAGACTAGCGGGAGGGATGATACGCAGTATTTT. Translation: CAISESKTSGRDDTQYF.

Concerning this clone itself: This specimen includes other DNA sequences encoding the same CDR3. This chain links TRBV15 with TRBJ1-2, with 8 nucleotides matching TRBD1. The CDR3 runs to 15 residues. J gave up 4 bases and V 7 bases, and 11 bases lay outside the gene matches. Germline CDR1 reads LNHNV; CDR2 reads YYDKDF (reference sequence). CDR3 protein: CATKLTGTGSYGYTF. CDR3 nucleotide sequence: TGTGCCACCAAATTGACGGGGACAGGAAGCTATGGCTACACCTTC.

Concerning this clone: The junction and the germline gene differ at one end; a read error may be behind it. The chain joins TRBV6-5 to TRBJ2-3, with D perhaps matching TRBD2 (6 bases). The germline V gene encodes CDR1 MNHEY and CDR2 SVGAGI. The CDR3 spans 14 residues. CDR3 protein: CASSHDERGTLATF. DNA for the CDR3: TGTGCCAGCAGCCACGACGAACGAGGGACTCTAGCAACTTTT.

The rearrangement links TRBV7-9 to TRBJ1-2; 12 bases match TRBD1. V was clipped by 5 bases and J by 0 bases; unmatched bases: 4. The CDR3 has 16 amino acids. Germline CDR1 SEHNR, CDR2 FQNEAQ (reference sequence). In nucleotides, the CDR3 is TGTGCCAGCAGCACGGGACAGGGGGCTGCTAACTATGGCTACACCTTC. Translating gives CASSTGQGAANYGYTF.

The chain employs TRBV10-1 and TRBJ1-2; D is perhaps TRBD1 (6 bases). The V end was cut by 10 bases, the J end by 7 bases, with 25 bases between. This CDR3 has 15 amino acids. From germline, CDR1 is WNHNN and CDR2 SYGVQD (reference sequence). The CDR3 loop reads CANPSTAGGSSGYTF. Written as DNA, the CDR3 is TGCGCCAACCCATCAACTGCGGGGGGCTCAAGTGGCTACACCTTC.

To note about this clone: Other DNA sequences within the sample encode an identical CDR3. The V call is TRBV25-1, the J call TRBJ1-6; a possible D gene is TRBD1 (6 bases). There are 15 residues in the CDR3. Trimming left V 6 bases short and J 6 bases short, with 15 bases between. Germline CDR1 MGHDK, CDR2 SYGVNS. CDR3 protein: CASSLLGGRNSPLHF. For the CDR3, the DNA is TGTGCCAGCAGCCTACTCGGGGGGCGTAATTCACCCCTCCACTTT.

The gene calls are TRBV2 and TRBJ2-7, with 15 bases that match TRBD2. Germline V gene data show CDR1 as SNHLY and CDR2 as FYNNEI. This CDR3 is 19 amino acids long. With 6 bases clipped from V and 7 bases from J, the junction kept 19 bases outside the gene matches. The CDR3 nucleotides are TGTGCCAGCAGGGGGGGGGCTCCGGGACTAGCGGGAGGTGGCGAGGAGCAGTACTTC. This codes for CASRGGAPGLAGGGEEQYF.

To note about this clone: Other nucleotide sequences in the sample specify the same CDR3. V and J are TRBV5-4 and TRBJ2-3, with 8 bases lining up with TRBD1. CDR1 and CDR2 from the germline V gene are SGHNT and YYREEE (reference sequence). The CDR3 is made up of 14 amino acids. V dropped 4 bases and J dropped 4; count of bases not matched to a gene: 5. CDR3 in amino acids: CASSADREADTQYF. The CDR3 region has the DNA TGTGCCAGCAGCGCGGACAGGGAAGCAGATACGCAGTATTTT.

The chain employs TRBV19 and TRBJ1-3, with D perhaps TRBD1 (6 bases). This CDR3 spans 14 amino acids. Germline CDR1 and CDR2: LNHDA and SQIVND (reference sequence). V dropped 8 bases and J dropped 2 bases, with 13 bases sitting between them. The CDR3 DNA reads as TGTGCCAGTGTTATCGCAGGGGCTGGAAACACCATATATTTT. Translating gives CASVIAGAGNTIYF.

Here the CDR3 reads CASSLGQPRYEQYF. In DNA form, the CDR3 reads TGTGCCAGCAGCTTGGGGCAGCCGAGGTACGAGCAGTACTTC. V gene TRBV5-6 combines with J gene TRBJ2-7; no clear D. Per the germline V gene, CDR1 is SGHDT and CDR2 is YYEEEE. The CDR3 spans 14 residues. Trimming shortened V by 0 bases and J by 4 bases, and 11 bases separated the two germline ends.

The V and J genes are TRBV30 and TRBJ1-5, with TRBD1 identical over 7 bases. V shed 3 bases, J shed 2 bases, and the junction held 4 bases outside the gene matches. This CDR3 is 14 amino acids long. The germline CDR1 and CDR2 sequences are GTSNPN and SVGIG (reference sequence). The DNA of the CDR3 is TGTGCCTGGAGCCGACAGGGTGGCAATCAGCCCCAGCATTTT. Its translation is CAWSRQGGNQPQHF.

This chain links TRBV11-3 with TRBJ2-1, with a weak D call TRBD2 (7 bases). The ends were cut back, 5 bases at V and 10 bases at J, with 15 bases in the middle. This CDR3 spans 13 amino acids. Germline V gives CDR1 SGHNT, CDR2 YENEEA. The CDR3 here is CASSPPGRGEQFF. The DNA for the CDR3 is TGTGCCAGCAGCCCACCAGGGAGGGGGGAGCAGTTCTTC.

The CDR3 DNA reads as TGTGCCAGCAGCCAACCTCCCGGGACAGGCGGTTTTTCACCCCTCCACTTT. Translated: CASSQPPGTGGFSPLHF. V usage is TRBV7-2 and J usage is TRBJ1-6; 8 nucleotides line up with TRBD1. V dropped 5 bases and J dropped 9; count of bases not matched to a gene: 15. Germline V gene data show CDR1 as SGHTA and CDR2 as FQGNSA. The CDR3 spans 17 residues.

V and J are TRBV10-3 and TRBJ1-1; no clear D. The CDR3 length is 13 residues. The V end was cut by 4 bases, the J end by 1 base, with 7 bases between. Germline assignment: CDR1 ENHRY and CDR2 SYGVKD. As DNA, the CDR3 is TGTGCCATCAGTGGCGGGGAGAACACTGAAGCTTTCTTT. Protein sequence: CAISGGENTEAFF.

The rearrangement joins TRBV5-6 to TRBJ2-7; D may be TRBD1 (5 bases). Germline lookup yields CDR1 SGHDT and CDR2 YYEEEE. With 4 bases removed from V and 3 bases from J, the gap between germline ends came to 8 bases. CDR3 size: 12 residues. The CDR3 sequence: CASSHDSYEQYF. The CDR3 coding sequence is TGTGCCAGCAGCCATGACAGCTACGAGCAGTACTTC.

About this clone: The junction differs from germline at one of its ends, possibly a read error. The chain is built from TRBV5-1 and TRBJ2-5; TRBD1 matches 10 bases. The CDR3 consists of 17 residues. The germline V gene encodes CDR1 SGHRS and CDR2 YFSETQ. In nucleotides, the CDR3 is TGCGTCAGCAGCTTGGTACAAAGGACAGGGGGACAAGAGACCCAGTACTTC. Translated, it gives CVSSLVQRTGGQETQYF.

The rearrangement links TRBV14 to TRBJ1-3; D remains ambiguous. This CDR3 has 13 amino acids. Trimming left V 4 bases short and J 4 bases short, with 8 bases between. CDR1 SGHDN and CDR2 FVKESK come from the germline V gene. The DNA of the CDR3 is TGTGCCAGCAGCCCAGGATCCGGAAACACCATATATTTT. It yields the protein CASSPGSGNTIYF.

On this clone itself: A read error may produce the germline difference seen at one junction end. The V call is TRBV7-9, the J call TRBJ2-7; 8 nucleotides agree with TRBD1. The CDR3 contains 15 residues. Per the germline V gene, CDR1 is SEHNR and CDR2 is FQNEAQ (reference sequence). The CDR3 sequence is CASSSRDRLPYGQYF. CDR3 DNA: TGTGCCAGCAGCTCCCGGGACAGGTTACCCTACGGGCAGTACTTC. The full variable domain, its missing parts supplied by reference TRBV7-9 and TRBJ2-7, is DTGVSQNPRHKITKRGQNVTFRCDPISEHNRLYWYRQTLGQGPEFLTYFQNEAQLEKSRLLSDRFSAERPKGSFSTLEIQRTEQGDSAMYLCASSSRDRLPYGQYFGPGTRLTVT.

The V and J genes are TRBV7-6 and TRBJ2-1, with TRBD1 matching 8 bases. V was pared by 1 base and J by 3 bases, with 11 bases of the junction left unmatched. The CDR3 extends over 18 amino acids. Germline values: CDR1 SGHVS, CDR2 FNYEAQ. CDR3 region: CASSLEAGDRGLYNEQFF. DNA of the CDR3: TGTGCCAGCAGCTTAGAGGCGGGCGACAGGGGCCTCTACAATGAGCAGTTCTTC.

The V gene is TRBV5-6, the J gene TRBJ2-7; possibly TRBD2 for D (7 bases). Germline V gives CDR1 SGHDT, CDR2 YYEEEE. V dropped 2 bases and J dropped 4 bases, with 13 bases sitting between them. CDR3 size: 14 residues. For the CDR3, the DNA is TGTGCCAGCAGCTTCCGGGGGGCCCGGTACGAGCAGTACTTC. This codes for CASSFRGARYEQYF. Variable domain in full (rest from reference TRBV5-6 and TRBJ2-7): DAGVTQSPTHLIKTRGQQVTLRCSPKSGHDTVSWYQQALGQGPQFIFQYYEEEERQRGNFPDRFSGHQFPNYSSELNVNALLLGDSALYLCASSFRGARYEQYFGPGTRLTVT.

The chain couples TRBV7-9 to TRBJ1-1, with 12 bases that match TRBD1. V gave up 3 bases and J gave up 5 bases; unmatched junction bases: 10. This CDR3 is built from 17 residues. CDR1 and CDR2 (germline): SEHNR, FQNEAQ (reference sequence). The CDR3 coding sequence is TGTGCCAGCAGCTTCCCATCCTCGGGACAGGGGGCGACTGAAGCTTTCTTT. Amino acid sequence: CASSFPSSGQGATEAFF.

V is TRBV25-1 and J is TRBJ2-7; 8 bases line up with TRBD2. Per the germline V gene, CDR1 is MGHDK and CDR2 is SYGVNS. J lost 2 bases, V lost 6 bases, and 15 bases had no gene match. This CDR3 region has 17 residues. CDR3 protein: CASSDSGAGGITYEQYF. CDR3 bases: TGTGCCAGCAGCGATTCGGGGGCGGGAGGTATCACCTACGAGCAGTACTTC.